Listed below are T cell receptor beta chains from one sample, sequenced in a study of cytomegalovirus exposure and HLA in healthy donors. Assay used: immunoSEQ multiplex PCR; TCRdb lists only in-frame clones, some missing. The sample holds roughly 170,000 clones, approximately 81% seen once. The sequenced material came from PBMCs. These receptors were collected from a man between 25 and 39 years old in good health and CMV-seronegative. Both conserved end residues are part of each CDR3. Each record gives: J gene, V gene, D gene, clone size, CDR3 DNA, CDR3 protein. A D gene is named only where the DNA matches it firmly. Where a row states a size, it is once, few, many or the class of an expanded clone; other rows omit it.

j_gene: TRBJ2-3
v_gene: TRBV9
d_gene: -
abundance: -
CDR3nt: TGTGCCAGCAGCCCGCGGGGTGCCGGGGGCACAGATACGCAGTATTTT
CDR3aa: CASSPRGAGGTDTQYF

j_gene: TRBJ2-7
v_gene: TRBV27
d_gene: TRBD1
abundance: -
CDR3nt: TGTGCCAGCAGTTATAACAGGGGCGGCGAGCAGTACTTC
CDR3aa: CASSYNRGGEQYF

j_gene: TRBJ2-7
v_gene: TRBV11-2
d_gene: TRBD2
abundance: -
CDR3nt: TGTGCCAGCAGCTCGGGACTAGCGGGGACCTACGAGCAGTACTTC
CDR3aa: CASSSGLAGTYEQYF

j_gene: TRBJ2-7
v_gene: TRBV30
d_gene: TRBD2
abundance: -
CDR3nt: TGTGCCTGGAGCCGTGGGACTAGCGGGAGTCGCTACGAGCAGTACTTC
CDR3aa: CAWSRGTSGSRYEQYF

j_gene: TRBJ1-4
v_gene: TRBV9
d_gene: TRBD1
abundance: few
CDR3nt: TGTGCCAGCAGCGTAGGTGACAGGGGAGGCGAAAAACTGTTTTTT
CDR3aa: CASSVGDRGGEKLFF

j_gene: TRBJ2-2
v_gene: TRBV7-6
d_gene: TRBD1
abundance: -
CDR3nt: TGTGCCAGCAGCTTAGAGACAGGGGCAAACACCGGGGAGCTGTTTTTT
CDR3aa: CASSLETGANTGELFF

j_gene: TRBJ1-1
v_gene: TRBV14
d_gene: -
abundance: -
CDR3nt: TGTGCCAGCAGCCGCGTGAGTGGGAACACTGAAGCTTTCTTT
CDR3aa: CASSRVSGNTEAFF

j_gene: TRBJ1-4
v_gene: TRBV9
d_gene: TRBD1
abundance: once
CDR3nt: TGTGCCAGCAGCACAGGGGGCGGGATAACTAATGAAAAACTGTTTTTT
CDR3aa: CASSTGGGITNEKLFF

j_gene: TRBJ2-6
v_gene: TRBV6-1
d_gene: -
abundance: -
CDR3nt: TGTGCCAGCAGTTACTCTGGGGCCAACGTCCTGACTTTC
CDR3aa: CASSYSGANVLTF

j_gene: TRBJ2-3
v_gene: TRBV6-1
d_gene: TRBD1
abundance: -
CDR3nt: TGTGCCAGCAGTGTTATGACAGGGGGCACAGATACGCAGTATTTT
CDR3aa: CASSVMTGGTDTQYF

j_gene: TRBJ2-3
v_gene: TRBV29-1
d_gene: TRBD1
abundance: -
CDR3nt: TGCACCGTTGCCAATACAGGGGGCGGCACAGATACGCAGTATTTT
CDR3aa: CTVANTGGGTDTQYF

j_gene: TRBJ2-5
v_gene: TRBV5-1
d_gene: TRBD2
abundance: -
CDR3nt: TGCGCCAGCGAACGGTCGGGGGGGAAAGAGACCCAGTACTTC
CDR3aa: CASERSGGKETQYF

j_gene: TRBJ1-5
v_gene: TRBV5-8
d_gene: -
abundance: -
CDR3nt: TGTGCCAGCAGCTTTTTACATAGCAATCAGCCCCAGCATTTT
CDR3aa: CASSFLHSNQPQHF

j_gene: TRBJ2-7
v_gene: TRBV15
d_gene: -
abundance: once
CDR3nt: TGTGCCACCAGCAGAGAGCAGGGCCCCTACGAGCAGTACTTC
CDR3aa: CATSREQGPYEQYF

j_gene: TRBJ2-1
v_gene: TRBV5-6
d_gene: -
abundance: -
CDR3nt: TGTGCCAGCAGCTTGTATGAGACTACTTCTGAGCAGTTCTTC
CDR3aa: CASSLYETTSEQFF

j_gene: TRBJ2-2
v_gene: TRBV6-6
d_gene: TRBD1
abundance: once
CDR3nt: TGTGCCAGCAGATCTCCCGGGACAGCGAACACCGGGGAGCTGTTTTTT
CDR3aa: CASRSPGTANTGELFF

j_gene: TRBJ2-2
v_gene: TRBV7-3
d_gene: TRBD2
abundance: once
CDR3nt: TGTGCCAGCAGCTTAGGGACTAGCGGGTCGAACACCGGGGAGCTGTTTTTT
CDR3aa: CASSLGTSGSNTGELFF

j_gene: TRBJ2-5
v_gene: TRBV29-1
d_gene: TRBD1
abundance: -
CDR3nt: TGCAGCGTTGACAGGGGGCGCGAGACCCAGTACTTC
CDR3aa: CSVDRGRETQYF

j_gene: TRBJ1-2
v_gene: TRBV14
d_gene: -
abundance: -
CDR3nt: TGTGCCAGCAGCCTACAGGGTAACTATGGCTACACCTTC
CDR3aa: CASSLQGNYGYTF

j_gene: TRBJ2-5
v_gene: TRBV5-3
d_gene: TRBD2
abundance: -
CDR3nt: TGTGCCAGAAGCCCCCAGGCCACTAGCGGGGGGGCCCCGGAGACCCAGTACTTC
CDR3aa: CARSPQATSGGAPETQYF

j_gene: TRBJ1-2
v_gene: TRBV7-8
d_gene: -
abundance: -
CDR3nt: TGTGCCAGCAGGCAACGTCCCGGGGATGGGTATGGCTACACCTTC
CDR3aa: CASRQRPGDGYGYTF

j_gene: TRBJ2-7
v_gene: TRBV16
d_gene: TRBD2
abundance: -
CDR3nt: TGTGCCAGCAGCCAGGGAGGCGGGAGCGACTACGAGCAGTACTTC
CDR3aa: CASSQGGGSDYEQYF

j_gene: TRBJ2-5
v_gene: TRBV14
d_gene: TRBD1
abundance: -
CDR3nt: TGTGCCAGCAGCCCCAAGGACAGGAACCAAGAGACCCAGTACTTC
CDR3aa: CASSPKDRNQETQYF

j_gene: TRBJ2-2
v_gene: TRBV29-1
d_gene: TRBD1
abundance: few
CDR3nt: TGCAGCGTAGCGGACAGGGGGCTCATCGGGGAGCTGTTTTTT
CDR3aa: CSVADRGLIGELFF

j_gene: TRBJ1-6
v_gene: TRBV19
d_gene: -
abundance: -
CDR3nt: TGTGCCAGTAGTATAGGAGGAGTGGAGGGCGGCTGGAATTCACCCCTCCACTTT
CDR3aa: CASSIGGVEGGWNSPLHF

j_gene: TRBJ2-7
v_gene: TRBV19
d_gene: -
abundance: -
CDR3nt: TGTGCCACTAAAGAACAGGGACCGAGCTCCTACGAGCAGTACTTC
CDR3aa: CATKEQGPSSYEQYF

j_gene: TRBJ1-2
v_gene: TRBV6-5
d_gene: TRBD1
abundance: -
CDR3nt: TGTGCCAGCAGTTACCCGGACAGGGATGTAACCTTC
CDR3aa: CASSYPDRDVTF

j_gene: TRBJ2-7
v_gene: TRBV6-5
d_gene: TRBD1
abundance: once
CDR3nt: TGTGCCAGCAGTTACCTACGACAGGGGTGGCACGAGCAGTACTTC
CDR3aa: CASSYLRQGWHEQYF

j_gene: TRBJ1-2
v_gene: TRBV28
d_gene: -
abundance: -
CDR3nt: TGTGCCAGCAGGCGGTCAGCGAAGCACTATGGCTACACCTTC
CDR3aa: CASRRSAKHYGYTF

j_gene: TRBJ2-7
v_gene: TRBV7-6
d_gene: TRBD2
abundance: -
CDR3nt: TGTGCCAGCAGCTCAGAGACTAGCGGTTCCTACGAGCAGTACTTC
CDR3aa: CASSSETSGSYEQYF

j_gene: TRBJ1-2
v_gene: TRBV10-2
d_gene: -
abundance: -
CDR3nt: TGCGCCAGCAGTGAGGACACCGGGGTCTATGGCTACACCTTC
CDR3aa: CASSEDTGVYGYTF

j_gene: TRBJ1-6
v_gene: TRBV9
d_gene: -
abundance: -
CDR3nt: TGTGCCAGCAGCACGGAAGACTATTCACCCCTCCACTTT
CDR3aa: CASSTEDYSPLHF